These 5 T cell receptor beta chains were sequenced from one sample in a study of blood T cell repertoires in COVID-19. Repertoires were generated with immunoSEQ multiplex PCR, while TCRdb's copy carries only in-frame clones and drops some. The table lists around 250,000 clones, over 75% of them singletons. Sequencing used peripheral blood. Source of these receptors: a man between 25 and 39 years old who had recovered from COVID-19.

The V gene is TRBV3-1 (or the pseudogene TRBV3-2), the J gene TRBJ1-2; a possible D gene is TRBD1 (5 bases). The CDR3 runs 14 residues. The germline gives CDR1 LGHDT, CDR2 YNNKEL (reference sequence). Trimming shortened V by 1 base and J by 5 bases, and 11 bases separated the two germline ends. The CDR3 nucleotides are TGTGCCAGCAGCCAAGTAGGGGCCCGATATGGCTACACCTTC. The encoded protein is CASSQVGARYGYTF.

This clone was observed a handful of times. This chain connects TRBV12-3 or TRBV12-4 to TRBJ2-7; D remains ambiguous. This CDR3 comprises 12 residues. Trimming shortened V by 4 bases and J by 3 bases, and 7 bases separated the two germline ends. The CDR3 is CASSYDFYEQYF. For the CDR3, the DNA is TGTGCCAGCAGTTACGACTTCTACGAGCAGTACTTC.

The J gene is TRBJ1-6, the V gene TRBV3-1 (or the pseudogene TRBV3-2); weak D call: TRBD1 (6 bases). The CDR3 totals 15 residues. Trimming pared 3 bases from V and 5 bases from J, leaving 11 bases between. Germline V gene data show CDR1 as LGHDT and CDR2 as YNNKEL (reference sequence). The CDR3 sequence is CASSQRQANNSPLHF. CDR3 nucleotides: TGTGCCAGCAGCCAGCGACAGGCGAATAATTCACCCCTCCACTTT.

The V call is TRBV6-5, the J call TRBJ2-3, with 14 bases that match TRBD2. The V and J ends lost 8 bases and 4 bases, in that order; junction bases with no gene match: 2. Germline assignment: CDR1 MNHEY and CDR2 SVGAGI. This CDR3 comprises 14 residues. The CDR3 reads CASGTSGGADTQYF. The DNA of the CDR3 is TGTGCCAGCGGGACTAGCGGGGGTGCAGATACGCAGTATTTT.

V gene TRBV28 combines with J gene TRBJ2-5; 7 nucleotides agree with TRBD1. This CDR3 is built from 14 residues. Unmatched junction bases numbered 5, after V lost 2 bases and J lost 5 bases. Germline CDR1 reads MDHEN; CDR2 reads SYDVKM. CDR3 in amino acids: CASSLGEGGETQYF. In DNA form, the CDR3 reads TGTGCCAGCAGTTTAGGAGAAGGGGGCGAGACCCAGTACTTC.